This is a list of T cell receptor beta chains from one sample in a study of T cells after yellow fever vaccination. TCRdb processed the 5' RACE reads anew with MiXCR; each CDR3 protein has one entry. Of approximately 580,000 distinct CDR3 sequences in the sample, about a sixth were seen once. The sequencing here drew on PBMCs, taken 4 to 6 days after the first yellow fever vaccination. The receptors stem from a man younger than 35 who received the YFV17D yellow fever vaccine. CDR3s include the opening cysteine and the closing phenylalanine or tryptophan. The D gene is left open where the match is weak. The size field is filled for only some rows; it gives once, few, many or a size class.

j_gene,v_gene,d_gene,abundance,CDR3nt,CDR3aa
TRBJ2-5,TRBV6-2/TRBV6-3,NA,few,TGTGCCAGCAACCCAGGGGTCGAACAAGAGACCCAGTACTTC,CASNPGVEQETQYF
TRBJ2-1,TRBV19,TRBD2,many,TGTGCCAGTAGTTCGCGGGGGGGCCATGATGAGCAGTTCTTC,CASSSRGGHDEQFF
TRBJ1-2,TRBV12-3/TRBV12-4,TRBD1,many,TGTGCCAGCAGCTTAGGGGGCGAAAACTATGGCTACACCTTC,CASSLGGENYGYTF
TRBJ2-7,TRBV12-3/TRBV12-4,NA,many,TGTGCCAGCAGTTTCTTCGGCGGAACCTACGAGCAGTACTTC,CASSFFGGTYEQYF
TRBJ1-1,TRBV5-1,NA,many,TGCGCCAGCAGCTTGGACCCGGGTATGAACACTGAAGCTTTCTTT,CASSLDPGMNTEAFF
TRBJ2-3,TRBV4-2,TRBD2,once,TGTGCCAGCAGCCAACGAACTAGCGGGCCAGATACGCAGTATTTT,CASSQRTSGPDTQYF
TRBJ2-3,TRBV20-1,NA,NA,TGCAGTGCTGCACTAACCTGGGATACGCAGTATTTT,CSAALTWDTQYF
TRBJ2-6,TRBV5-4,NA,once,TGTGCCAGCAGGCCCGTGCGACAGGCGTCTGGGGCCAACGTCCTGACTTTC,CASRPVRQASGANVLTF
TRBJ1-1,TRBV7-9,NA,many,TGTGCCAGCAGCTTAGTTGTCACTGAAGCTTTCTTT,CASSLVVTEAFF
TRBJ2-1,TRBV7-3,TRBD2,NA,TGTGCCAGCAGCTTACTCCCTAAGACGGGACTAGGAGAAGTCAATGAGCAGTTCTTC,CASSLLPKTGLGEVNEQFF
TRBJ1-1,TRBV4-2,NA,few,TGTGCCAGCAGCCAAGATACGGGGATGACTGAAGCTTTCTTT,CASSQDTGMTEAFF
TRBJ2-2,TRBV10-3,NA,NA,TGTGCCACCGCCGGGGGAGCAGGGGAGCTGTTTTTT,CATAGGAGELFF
TRBJ2-2,TRBV18,NA,few,TGTGCCAGCTCACCAAAGGAGGCCGGGGAGCTGTTTTTT,CASSPKEAGELFF
TRBJ2-2,TRBV12-3/TRBV12-4,TRBD1,few,TGTGCCAGCACCCGGACAGGGACTCGCACCGGGGAGCTGTTTTTT,CASTRTGTRTGELFF
TRBJ1-2,TRBV12-5,TRBD1,few,TGTGCTAGTGGTTTAGGGACAGGGTTTGGCTACACCTTC,CASGLGTGFGYTF
TRBJ2-3,TRBV6-5,NA,once,TGTGCCAGCAGTTACTCCAAAACAGATACGCAGTATTTT,CASSYSKTDTQYF
TRBJ1-1,TRBV7-9,NA,few,TGTGCCAGCAGCTCCATAGAATGGGGCACTGAAGCTTTCTTT,CASSSIEWGTEAFF
TRBJ1-1,TRBV5-6,NA,NA,TGTGCCAGCAGCTATAGGGCGGGGGTAGATGGGGGCACTGAAGCTTTCTTT,CASSYRAGVDGGTEAFF
TRBJ2-6,TRBV24-1,NA,few,TGTGCCACCCGGGACTCAACCCCTGGGGCCAACGTCCTGACTTTC,CATRDSTPGANVLTF
TRBJ2-3,TRBV7-9,NA,many,TGTGCCAGCAGCTTCGTAGGGGGAGGGACAGATACGCAGTATTTT,CASSFVGGGTDTQYF
TRBJ1-1,TRBV5-1,NA,NA,TGCGCCAGCAGCTCCCTGGGAAGCGACACTGAAGCTTTCTTT,CASSSLGSDTEAFF
TRBJ2-5,TRBV4-1,TRBD1,few,TGCGCCAGCAGCCAAGGGACAGGGAGGGAGACCCAGTACTTC,CASSQGTGRETQYF
TRBJ2-1,TRBV10-3,NA,NA,TGTGCCAGTACTTCCGTCTCCTACAATGAGCAGTTCTTC,CASTSVSYNEQFF